This T cell receptor (beta chain) came from a study of naive and memory T cell subsets. The beta constant-region primer was an equimolar mix of two oligonucleotides covering TRBC1 and TRBC2. Nested alpha and beta constant-region primers with the SP2 primer drove four PCR rounds on ligated cDNA. TCRdb processed the UMI-ligation and nested PCR reads anew with MiXCR; each CDR3 protein has one entry. The table shows about 140,000 distinct CDR3 sequences, with 15% to 25% occurring only once. Comment on this clonotype: Its antigen is unknown.

Whole-study findings and limits: Especially in CD8 cells, naive repertoires contained a few larger clonotypes, possibly CD45RA-re-expressing memory cells. The power law exponent of TCR abundance differed between naive and memory cells.

CMV status came from CD4+ IFNgamma after overnight CMV lysate stimulation. CDR3 length: 13 residues. The germline V gene has CDR1 MNHEY and CDR2 SMNVEV (reference sequence). V was cut by 4 bases and J by 3 bases, with 10 bases left in between. The chain couples TRBV27 to TRBJ2-7; D possibly corresponds to TRBD1 (6 bases). Sequencing used naive CD8+ T cells from blood. The receptor was derived from a human donor in good health. CDR3 sequence reads: CASSSGENYEQYF. The CDR3 DNA is TGTGCCAGCAGTTCAGGGGAGAACTACGAGCAGTACTTC.